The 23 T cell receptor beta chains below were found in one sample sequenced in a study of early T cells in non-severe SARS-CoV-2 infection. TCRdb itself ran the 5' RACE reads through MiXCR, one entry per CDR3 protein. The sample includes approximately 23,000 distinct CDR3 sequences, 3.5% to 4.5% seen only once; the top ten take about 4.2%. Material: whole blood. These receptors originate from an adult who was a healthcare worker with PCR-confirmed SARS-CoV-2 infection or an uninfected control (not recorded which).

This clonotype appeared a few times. CDR3 coding DNA: TGCAGTGCTAGATCTCGATCTCGCGGCTACGAGCAGTACTTC. This encodes CSARSRSRGYEQYF. The rearrangement uses TRBV20-1 and TRBJ2-7; D gene ambiguous. This CDR3 comprises 14 residues. Germline-derived CDR1 and CDR2 are DFQATT and SNEGSKA (reference sequence). V was shortened by 2 bases and J by 3 bases, with 14 bases between the two germline ends.

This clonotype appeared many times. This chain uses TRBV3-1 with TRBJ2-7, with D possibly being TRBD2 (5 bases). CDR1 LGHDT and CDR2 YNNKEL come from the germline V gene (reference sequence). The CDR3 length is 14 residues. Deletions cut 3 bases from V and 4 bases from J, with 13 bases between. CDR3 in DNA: TGTGCCAGCAGCCATCCTCAGCGGAAGTACGAGCAGTACTTC. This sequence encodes CASSHPQRKYEQYF.

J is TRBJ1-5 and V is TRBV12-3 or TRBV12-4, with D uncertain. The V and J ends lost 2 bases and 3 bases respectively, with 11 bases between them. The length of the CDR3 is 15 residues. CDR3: CASSLSSGNNQPQHF. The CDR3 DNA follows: TGTGCCAGCAGTTTAAGTTCCGGGAACAATCAGCCCCAGCATTTT.

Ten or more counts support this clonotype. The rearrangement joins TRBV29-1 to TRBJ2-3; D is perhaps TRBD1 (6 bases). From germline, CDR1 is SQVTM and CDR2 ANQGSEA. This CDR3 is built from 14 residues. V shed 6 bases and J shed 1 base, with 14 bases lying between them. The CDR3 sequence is CSVLLTGRTDTQYF. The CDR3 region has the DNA TGCAGCGTCCTACTGACAGGCCGCACAGATACGCAGTATTTT.

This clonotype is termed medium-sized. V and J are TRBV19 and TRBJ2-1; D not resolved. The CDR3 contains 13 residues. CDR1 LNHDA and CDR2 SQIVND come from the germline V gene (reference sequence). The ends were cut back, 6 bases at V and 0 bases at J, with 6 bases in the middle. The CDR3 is CASRDYSYNEQFF. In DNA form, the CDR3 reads TGTGCCAGTAGAGATTACTCCTACAATGAGCAGTTCTTC.

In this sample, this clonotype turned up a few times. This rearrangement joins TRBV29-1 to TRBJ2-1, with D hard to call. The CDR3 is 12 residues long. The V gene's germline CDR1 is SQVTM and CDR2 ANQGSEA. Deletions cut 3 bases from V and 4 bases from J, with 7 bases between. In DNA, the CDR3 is TGCAGCGTTGAGTCAAATTACAATGAGCAGTTCTTC. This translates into CSVESNYNEQFF.

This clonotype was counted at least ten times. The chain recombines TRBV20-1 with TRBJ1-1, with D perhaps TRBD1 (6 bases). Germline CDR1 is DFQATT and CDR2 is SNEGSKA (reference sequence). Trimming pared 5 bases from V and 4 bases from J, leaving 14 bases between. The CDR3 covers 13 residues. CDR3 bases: TGCAGTGCTCGCAGGGGAAGAGTCACTGAAGCTTTCTTT. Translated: CSARRGRVTEAFF.

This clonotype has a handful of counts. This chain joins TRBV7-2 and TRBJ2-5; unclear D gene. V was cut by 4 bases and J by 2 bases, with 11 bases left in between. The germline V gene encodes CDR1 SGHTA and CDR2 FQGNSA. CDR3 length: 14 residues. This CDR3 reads CASSYGNLQETQYF. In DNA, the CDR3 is TGTGCCAGCAGCTATGGGAATTTACAAGAGACCCAGTACTTC.

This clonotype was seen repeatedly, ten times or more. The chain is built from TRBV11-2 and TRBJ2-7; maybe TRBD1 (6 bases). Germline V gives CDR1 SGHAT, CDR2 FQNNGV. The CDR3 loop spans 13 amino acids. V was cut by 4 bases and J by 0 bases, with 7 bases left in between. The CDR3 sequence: CASSSGVSYEQYF. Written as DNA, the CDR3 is TGTGCCAGCAGCTCAGGGGTCTCCTACGAGCAGTACTTC. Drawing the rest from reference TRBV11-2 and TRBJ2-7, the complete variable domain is EAGVAQSPRYKIIEKRQSVAFWCNPISGHATLYWYQQILGQGPKLLIQFQNNGVVDDSQLPKDRFSAERLKGVDSTLKIQPAKLEDSAVYLCASSSGVSYEQYFGPGTRLTVT.

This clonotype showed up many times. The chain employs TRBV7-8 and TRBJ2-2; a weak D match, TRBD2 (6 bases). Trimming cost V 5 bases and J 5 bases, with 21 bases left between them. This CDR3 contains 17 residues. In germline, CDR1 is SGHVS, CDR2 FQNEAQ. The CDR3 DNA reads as TGTGCCAGCAGCCGCATAGGAGGGAGGATCGGGACCGGGGAGCTGTTTTTT. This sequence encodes CASSRIGGRIGTGELFF.

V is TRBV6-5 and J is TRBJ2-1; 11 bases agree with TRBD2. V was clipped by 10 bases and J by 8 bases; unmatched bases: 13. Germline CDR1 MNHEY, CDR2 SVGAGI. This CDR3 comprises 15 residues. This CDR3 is CATRPLAGGRYEQFF. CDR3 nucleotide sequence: TGTGCCACCCGGCCGCTAGCGGGGGGCAGGTATGAGCAGTTCTTC.

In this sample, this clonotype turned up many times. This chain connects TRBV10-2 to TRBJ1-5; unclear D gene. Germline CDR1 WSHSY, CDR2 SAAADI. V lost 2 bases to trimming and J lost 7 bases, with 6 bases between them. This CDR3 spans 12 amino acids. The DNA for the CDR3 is TGCGCCAGCAGTGAGACTCGGCAGCCCCAGCATTTT. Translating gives CASSETRQPQHF.

CDR3 in DNA: TGTGCCAGCAGCTTCTACGGGGGGGCCACAGATACGCAGTATTTT. It specifies CASSFYGGATDTQYF. This chain uses TRBV7-2 with TRBJ2-3; 8 bases align to TRBD2. Germline CDR1 is SGHTA and CDR2 is FQGNSA. CDR3 size: 15 residues. V lost 3 bases and J lost 2; bases outside the gene matches: 4.

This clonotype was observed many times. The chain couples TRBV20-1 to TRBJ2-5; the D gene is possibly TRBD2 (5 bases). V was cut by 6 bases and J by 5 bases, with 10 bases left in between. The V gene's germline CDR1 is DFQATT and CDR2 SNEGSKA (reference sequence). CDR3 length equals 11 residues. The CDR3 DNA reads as TGCAGTGCCCCGCGGAGGGAGACCCAGTACTTC. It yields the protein CSAPRRETQYF.

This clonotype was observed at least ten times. Written as DNA, the CDR3 is TGTGCCAGTAGTACGACTCTAGGGGGCTACAATGAGCAGTTCTTC. Protein product: CASSTTLGGYNEQFF. The rearrangement links TRBV19 to TRBJ2-1, with a weak D call TRBD1 (6 bases). V was shortened by 4 bases and J by 3 bases, with 13 bases between the two germline ends. There are 15 residues in the CDR3. The V gene's germline CDR1 is LNHDA and CDR2 SQIVND (reference sequence).

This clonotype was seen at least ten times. The CDR3: CASRRLDNSPLHF. The CDR3 DNA follows: TGTGCCAGCAGGAGACTTGATAATTCACCCCTCCACTTT. The chain is built from TRBV2 and TRBJ1-6; D ambiguous. In germline, CDR1 is SNHLY, CDR2 FYNNEI. The CDR3 loop spans 13 amino acids. Trimming cost V 6 bases and J 5 bases, with 8 bases left between them. Using reference TRBV2 and TRBJ1-6 for the parts outside the CDR3, the full variable domain is EPEVTQTPSHQVTQMGQEVILRCVPISNHLYFYWYRQILGQKVEFLVSFYNNEISEKSEIFDDQFSVERPDGSNFTLKIRSTKLEDSAMYFCASRRLDNSPLHFGNGTRLTVT.

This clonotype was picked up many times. The DNA of the CDR3 is TGCAGTGCCAGAAGGGGCACAGGGAGGGCCTATGGCTACACCTTC. Residues: CSARRGTGRAYGYTF. The chain carries TRBV20-1 and TRBJ1-2, with TRBD1 as a possible D gene (6 bases). Germline CDR1 is DFQATT and CDR2 is SNEGSKA (reference sequence). Trimming removed 6 bases at V and 4 bases at J, with 21 bases between. The CDR3 is 15 residues long.

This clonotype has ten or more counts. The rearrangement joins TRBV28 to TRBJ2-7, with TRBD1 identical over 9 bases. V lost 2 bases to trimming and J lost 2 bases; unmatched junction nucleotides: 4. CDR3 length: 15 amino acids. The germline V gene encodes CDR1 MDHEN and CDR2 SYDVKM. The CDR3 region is CASSLGGTGPYEQYF. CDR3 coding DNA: TGTGCCAGCAGTTTAGGGGGGACAGGGCCCTACGAGCAGTACTTC.

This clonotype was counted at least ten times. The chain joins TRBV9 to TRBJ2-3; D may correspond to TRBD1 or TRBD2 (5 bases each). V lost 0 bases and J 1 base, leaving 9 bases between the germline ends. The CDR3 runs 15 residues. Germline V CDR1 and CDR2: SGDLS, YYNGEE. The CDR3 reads CASSVGGAGTDTQYF. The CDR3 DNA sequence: TGTGCCAGCAGCGTAGGAGGGGCGGGCACAGATACGCAGTATTTT.

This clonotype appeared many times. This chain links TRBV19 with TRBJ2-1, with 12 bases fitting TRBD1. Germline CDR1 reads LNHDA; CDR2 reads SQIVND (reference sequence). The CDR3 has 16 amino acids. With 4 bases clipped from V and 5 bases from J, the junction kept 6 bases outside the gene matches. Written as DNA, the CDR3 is TGTGCCAGTAGTAAGGGACAGGGGGCGCTAAACAATGAGCAGTTCTTC. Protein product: CASSKGQGALNNEQFF.

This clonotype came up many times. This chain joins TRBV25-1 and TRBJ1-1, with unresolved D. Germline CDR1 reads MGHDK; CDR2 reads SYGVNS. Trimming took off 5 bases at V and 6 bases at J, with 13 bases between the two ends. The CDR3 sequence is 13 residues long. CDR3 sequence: CASSSRRRSEAFF. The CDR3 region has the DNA TGTGCCAGCAGTTCCCGGAGGAGGTCTGAAGCTTTCTTT.

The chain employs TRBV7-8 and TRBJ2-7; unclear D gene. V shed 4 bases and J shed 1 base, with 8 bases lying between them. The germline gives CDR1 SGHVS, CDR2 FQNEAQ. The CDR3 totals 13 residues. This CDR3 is CASSSLGSYEQYF. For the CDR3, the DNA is TGTGCCAGCAGCTCCCTGGGGTCCTACGAGCAGTACTTC. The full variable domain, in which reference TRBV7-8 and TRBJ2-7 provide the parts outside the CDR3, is GAGVSQSPRYKVAKRGQDVALRCDPISGHVSLFWYQQALGQGPEFLTYFQNEAQLDKSGLPSDRFFAERPEGSVSTLKIQRTQQEDSAVYLCASSSLGSYEQYFGPGTRLTVT.

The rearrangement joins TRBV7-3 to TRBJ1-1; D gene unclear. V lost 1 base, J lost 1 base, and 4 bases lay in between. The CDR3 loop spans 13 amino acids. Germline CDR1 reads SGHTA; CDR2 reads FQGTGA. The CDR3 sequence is CASSLIQNTEAFF. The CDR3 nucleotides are TGTGCCAGCAGCTTAATACAGAACACTGAAGCTTTCTTT. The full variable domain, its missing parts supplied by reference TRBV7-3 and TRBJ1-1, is GAGVSQTPSNKVTEKGKYVELRCDPISGHTALYWYRQSLGQGPEFLIYFQGTGAADDSGLPNDRFFAVRPEGSVSTLKIQRTERGDSAVYLCASSLIQNTEAFFGQGTRLTVV.